This T cell receptor (beta chain) originates from a study of vaccination effects on CD4 cells after COVID-19. With 6 bases removed from V and 4 bases from J, the gap between germline ends came to 16 bases. Per the germline V gene, CDR1 is ENHRY and CDR2 is SYGVKD. This CDR3 has 15 residues. Sequencing was performed with immunoSEQ multiplex PCR; in TCRdb, only in-frame clones are kept and a portion is missing. The table lists more than 60,000 clones, 74% of them singletons. A note on this clone: Its specificity is unknown.

In the ViraFEST assay, antigen-specific CD4+ clonotypes were identified by expansion after peptide-pool stimulation. Having been cultured for around ten days, the cells underwent CD4+ T cell isolation. Participants received two doses of either the BNT162b2 or mRNA-1273 vaccine. The receptor was isolated from a human donor who received a COVID-19 vaccine. This chain uses TRBV10-3 with TRBJ2-1; possibly TRBD1 or TRBD2 for D (5 bases each). Specimen: CD4+ T cells from PBMCs cultured with HCoV-229E spike peptides, collected after COVID-19 vaccination. CDR3 in amino acids: CAIRAAGTSYNEQFF. CDR3 nucleotide sequence: TGTGCCATCAGAGCTGCTGGGACGAGTTACAATGAGCAGTTCTTC.